Sequencing of this T cell receptor (beta chain) was carried out in a study of OX40 agonist ivuxolimab in advanced cancers. Study-level information: A male proportion of under 90% was recorded, with mean age around 64 years and range about 23 to 80. Approximately 41% of patients had received prior checkpoint inhibitor therapy. Study-level findings and limits: In CD8+ T cells, expanded clones were on average more numerous than in CD4+.

Blood got drawn at baseline, again on cycle 4 day 1, and then on cycle 7 day 1. TCRdb's copy holds only in-frame clones and misses some; the assay was immunoSEQ multiplex PCR. This sample has tens of thousands of clones, with 65% to 85% found just once. Comments on this clone: The antigen is not known.

V lost 1 base, J lost 3 bases, and 7 bases lay in between. The CDR3 is made up of 12 amino acids. Germline CDR1 SQVTM, CDR2 ANQGSEA. This chain connects TRBV29-1 to TRBJ2-7; D might be TRBD2 (6 bases). The receptor's source is an adult with an advanced solid tumor such as melanoma, head and neck, liver or kidney cancer. The material was CD4+ or CD8+ T cells sorted from blood, obtained in a trial of the OX40 agonist ivuxolimab. CDR3 region: CSVEGSGYEQYF. The CDR3, as DNA: TGCAGCGTTGAAGGTAGCGGCTACGAGCAGTACTTC.